This passage covers 26 T cell receptor beta chains from one sample sequenced in a study of OX40 agonist ivuxolimab in advanced cancers. Libraries were prepared by immunoSEQ multiplex PCR; TCRdb keeps only in-frame clonotypes and omits some of them. The data show tens of thousands of clones, 84% seen once. Sequenced here: CD4+ or CD8+ T cells sorted from blood, sampled in a trial of the OX40 agonist ivuxolimab. The receptors shown here come from an adult with an advanced solid tumor such as melanoma, head and neck, liver or kidney cancer.

The table lists this clone with a count of one. The V and J genes are TRBV5-6 and TRBJ2-7; a weak D match, TRBD2 (6 bases). The germline CDR1 and CDR2 sequences are SGHDT and YYEEEE. The CDR3 contains 18 residues. The V gene lost 4 bases and the J gene lost 2 bases, with 25 bases spanning the gap. The CDR3 region is CASSPQLGPGSVAYEQYF. DNA of the CDR3: TGTGCCAGCAGCCCCCAGTTAGGTCCCGGGAGCGTCGCCTACGAGCAGTACTTC.

CDR3 nucleotides: TGTGCCAGTAGTATCAGCGACGAGCAGTACTTC. Encoded protein: CASSISDEQYF. The chain employs TRBV19 and TRBJ2-7; D gene unclear. V shed 3 bases and J shed 5 bases, with 5 bases lying between them. This CDR3 is built from 11 residues. Germline CDR1 reads LNHDA; CDR2 reads SQIVND (reference sequence). The whole variable domain, remainder taken from reference TRBV19 and TRBJ2-7, is DGGITQSPKYLFRKEGQNVTLSCEQNLNHDAMYWYRQDPGQGLRLIYYSQIVNDFQKGDIAEGYSVSREKKESFPLTVTSAQKNPTAFYLCASSISDEQYFGPGTRLTVT.

V gene TRBV29-1 combines with J gene TRBJ1-5; 8 nucleotides align to TRBD1. The CDR3 consists of 17 residues. Germline V CDR1 and CDR2: SQVTM, ANQGSEA. The J segment lost 1 base and the V segment lost 7 bases, leaving 15 bases of the junction unmatched. CDR3 sequence reads: CSAPDRVAVRSNQPQHF. The CDR3 DNA is TGCAGCGCCCCGGACAGGGTCGCAGTAAGGAGCAATCAGCCCCAGCATTTT.

The chain has TRBV5-4 and TRBJ2-3; TRBD2 might be the D (7 bases). This CDR3 has 16 amino acids. Trimming took off 1 base at V and 2 bases at J, with 14 bases between the two ends. Germline assignment: CDR1 SGHNT and CDR2 YYREEE (reference sequence). In DNA, the CDR3 is TGTGCCAGCAGCTTGTGGGCGGGGGCGTACACAGATACGCAGTATTTT. Amino acids: CASSLWAGAYTDTQYF.

This clone was counted a single time. The chain has TRBV6-5 and TRBJ2-1, with TRBD2 matching over 7 bases. After removal of 6 bases from V and 7 bases from J, the junction contained 3 bases not matched to a gene. The CDR3 has 12 amino acids. The germline V gene encodes CDR1 MNHEY and CDR2 SVGAGI. CDR3: CASRTSLNEQFF. The CDR3 DNA reads TGTGCCAGCAGGACTAGCTTAAATGAGCAGTTCTTC.

There are a few counts of this clone. CDR3 region: CASSLGATNEKLFF. Written as DNA, the CDR3 is TGTGCCAGCAGCTTGGGAGCAACTAATGAAAAACTGTTTTTT. The chain has TRBV5-6 and TRBJ1-4, with D hard to call. Per germline, CDR1 SGHDT and CDR2 YYEEEE. This CDR3 region has 14 residues. Trimming cost V 0 bases and J 0 bases, with 3 bases left between them.

V gene TRBV18 combines with J gene TRBJ2-5, with 9 bases identical to TRBD2. Germline V gene lookup returns CDR1 KGHSH and CDR2 LQKENI. The CDR3 totals 15 residues. Trimming at V came to 2 bases and at J to 5 bases, leaving 6 bases not matched to a gene. This chain's CDR3 is CASSPGTSLGETQYF. The CDR3, as DNA: TGTGCCAGCTCACCAGGGACTAGCTTGGGGGAGACCCAGTACTTC.

The chain joins TRBV5-1 to TRBJ1-4; a weak D match, TRBD1 (5 bases). The CDR3 is made up of 17 amino acids. CDR1 SGHRS and CDR2 YFSETQ come from the germline V gene. Trimming removed 0 bases from V and 0 bases from J, with 12 bases in between. CDR3 loop: CASSLGGTPSTNEKLFF. For the CDR3, the DNA is TGCGCCAGCAGCTTGGGGGGCACCCCGTCAACTAATGAAAAACTGTTTTTT.

The gene calls are TRBV6-5 and TRBJ2-5; D gene uncertain. Trimming removed 5 bases from V and 6 bases from J, with 13 bases in between. The CDR3 consists of 13 residues. Germline loops: CDR1 MNHEY, CDR2 SVGAGI. The CDR3 bases are TGTGCCAGCAGTGGACCTGGGTCTCAGACCCAGTACTTC. Its protein product is CASSGPGSQTQYF.

J is TRBJ2-1 and V is TRBV18, with D possibly TRBD1 on 5 matching bases. Per germline, CDR1 KGHSH and CDR2 LQKENI. This CDR3 is 15 amino acids long. Trimming took 4 bases from V and 1 from J, leaving 11 bases between them. DNA of the CDR3: TGTGCCAGCTCACAGGGGCCCTTGTCCTACAATGAGCAGTTCTTC. This codes for CASSQGPLSYNEQFF.

The chain uses TRBV28 and TRBJ2-1; the D gene is possibly TRBD1 (5 bases). V dropped 3 bases and J dropped 5 bases, with 17 bases sitting between them. The CDR3 length is 16 residues. CDR1 is MDHEN, CDR2 SYDVKM, per germline. In DNA, the CDR3 is TGTGCCAGCAGTTTGTTCGGGCAGGGTGGTAACAATGAGCAGTTCTTC. Amino acids: CASSLFGQGGNNEQFF.

This chain links TRBV19 with TRBJ1-3; maybe TRBD1 (5 bases). Trimming shortened V by 5 bases and J by 0 bases, and 14 bases separated the two germline ends. Per the germline V gene, CDR1 is LNHDA and CDR2 is SQIVND (reference sequence). The CDR3 runs to 16 residues. The CDR3: CASSVTDSVSGNTIYF. The CDR3 DNA reads as TGTGCCAGTAGTGTGACAGATTCAGTCTCTGGAAACACCATATATTTT.

This clone appeared a single time. The rearrangement joins TRBV5-1 to TRBJ2-1; D is perhaps TRBD1 or TRBD2 (6 bases each). The CDR3 covers 14 residues. Deletions cut 8 bases from V and 8 bases from J, with 20 bases between. Germline CDR1 SGHRS, CDR2 YFSETQ. The CDR3 region is CASSVPGAGDEQFF. The CDR3 nucleotides are TGCGCCAGTTCGGTTCCGGGGGCCGGAGATGAGCAGTTCTTC.

The V gene is TRBV5-6, the J gene TRBJ1-2; 7 positions agree with TRBD1. V gave up 2 bases and J gave up 6 bases; unmatched junction bases: 10. The germline CDR1 and CDR2 sequences are SGHDT and YYEEEE. The CDR3 consists of 15 residues. The DNA for the CDR3 is TGTGCCAGCAGCTTCTGGGTACAGGGGAGGAATGGCTACACCTTC. Protein product: CASSFWVQGRNGYTF.

This chain connects TRBV5-1 to TRBJ2-5; weak D call: TRBD1 (6 bases). Germline loops: CDR1 SGHRS, CDR2 YFSETQ. V lost 1 base, J lost 4 bases, and 11 bases lay in between. The CDR3 covers 14 residues. The CDR3 region is CASSLTGKGETQYF. CDR3 nucleotides: TGCGCCAGCAGCTTGACAGGGAAGGGAGAGACCCAGTACTTC.

The chain is built from TRBV5-6 and TRBJ1-1; D unresolved. CDR3 length: 15 amino acids. V was cut by 0 bases and J by 4 bases, with 13 bases left in between. CDR1 SGHDT and CDR2 YYEEEE come from the germline V gene. The CDR3 loop reads CASSLGPAAGTEAFF. CDR3 in DNA: TGTGCCAGCAGCTTGGGACCGGCCGCTGGCACTGAAGCTTTCTTT.

The chain is built from TRBV10-1 and TRBJ2-7; no clear D gene. The V gene lost 3 bases and the J gene lost 0 bases, with 3 bases spanning the gap. In germline, CDR1 is WNHNN, CDR2 SYGVQD (reference sequence). The CDR3 runs 12 residues. CDR3 DNA sequence: TGCGCCAGCAGTGACAACTCCTACGAGCAGTACTTC. It yields the protein CASSDNSYEQYF.

The rearrangement uses TRBV7-2 and TRBJ1-3; no firm D call. Trimming took off 3 bases at V and 2 bases at J, with 8 bases between the two ends. This CDR3 comprises 14 residues. Germline V gives CDR1 SGHTA, CDR2 FQGNSA. The CDR3 loop is CASSFAGAGNTIYF. CDR3 bases: TGTGCCAGCAGCTTTGCGGGAGCTGGAAACACCATATATTTT.

The chain is built from TRBV29-1 and TRBJ1-1; D unclear. The V end was cut by 3 bases, the J end by 5 bases, with 13 bases between. The CDR3 is made up of 13 amino acids. From germline, CDR1 is SQVTM and CDR2 ANQGSEA. The CDR3 DNA is TGCAGCGTTGACTCTCTGGGCGGGACTGAAGCTTTCTTT. It is translated as CSVDSLGGTEAFF.

The gene calls are TRBV10-2 and TRBJ1-2, with D hard to call. Trimming left V 6 bases short and J 2 bases short, with 10 bases between. Germline V gene lookup returns CDR1 WSHSY and CDR2 SAAADI. The CDR3 spans 13 residues. The CDR3 loop is CASSARGNYGYTF. CDR3 DNA sequence: TGCGCCAGCAGCGCCAGAGGAAACTATGGCTACACCTTC.

This rearrangement joins TRBV27 to TRBJ1-3; no clear D. Germline V gene sequence: CDR1 MNHEY, CDR2 SMNVEV (reference sequence). CDR3 length: 15 amino acids. Trimming took off 2 bases at V and 7 bases at J, with 15 bases between the two ends. The DNA of the CDR3 is TGTGCCAGCAGTTTAGAGGGAACCATTAGGAACACCATATATTTT. The encoded protein is CASSLEGTIRNTIYF.

This clone appeared a single time. This chain joins TRBV7-2 and TRBJ1-2; 9 bases match TRBD1. V gave up 5 bases and J gave up 2 bases; unmatched junction bases: 9. Germline CDR1 SGHTA, CDR2 FQGNSA. CDR3 length: 16 residues. The DNA for the CDR3 is TGTGCCAGCAGCCCACAGACAGGGGGAGTCAACTATGGCTACACCTTC. Translation gives CASSPQTGGVNYGYTF.

This clone was counted many times. This chain connects TRBV29-1 to TRBJ2-3; 7 bases are shared with TRBD2. The length of the CDR3 is 16 residues. V was pared by 0 bases and J by 1 base, with 7 bases of the junction left unmatched. The V gene's germline CDR1 is SQVTM and CDR2 ANQGSEA. For the CDR3, the DNA is TGCAGCGTTGAAGATGAGGCGCTAGCGGGCACAGATACGCAGTATTTT. This translates into CSVEDEALAGTDTQYF.

As concerns this clone: The identical CDR3 is also encoded by other nucleotide sequences in the sample. V usage is TRBV18 and J usage is TRBJ1-2; perhaps TRBD1 as D (6 bases). CDR1 KGHSH and CDR2 LQKENI come from the germline V gene. The germline V and J ends were trimmed by 5 bases and 6 bases, with 13 bases remaining between them. The CDR3 contains 13 residues. CDR3 amino acids: CASSEQGWDGYTF. The CDR3 DNA follows: TGTGCCAGCTCAGAACAGGGATGGGATGGCTACACCTTC. Full variable domain (rest looked up from reference TRBV18 and TRBJ1-2): NAGVMQNPRHLVRRRGQEARLRCSPMKGHSHVYWYRQLPEEGLKFMVYLQKENIIDESGMPKERFSAEFPKEGPSILRIQQVVRGDSAAYFCASSEQGWDGYTFGSGTRLTVV.

The chain couples TRBV29-1 to TRBJ2-5; tentatively, D is TRBD2 (5 bases). The CDR3 covers 12 residues. Germline CDR1 SQVTM, CDR2 ANQGSEA. V was clipped by 5 bases and J by 5 bases, with 12 bases between them. CDR3 in amino acids: CSVQLVSETQYF. Written as DNA, the CDR3 is TGCAGCGTTCAACTAGTATCCGAGACCCAGTACTTC.

This clone has more than one count but fewer than ten. The gene calls are TRBV5-1 and TRBJ1-1; 7 bases align to TRBD1. V lost 4 bases to trimming and J lost 7 bases; unmatched junction nucleotides: 7. Looked up from germline, CDR1 is SGHRS and CDR2 is YFSETQ. This CDR3 comprises 13 residues. CDR3: CASSNGQANEAFF. Written as DNA, the CDR3 is TGCGCCAGCAGCAACGGACAGGCCAATGAAGCTTTCTTT.